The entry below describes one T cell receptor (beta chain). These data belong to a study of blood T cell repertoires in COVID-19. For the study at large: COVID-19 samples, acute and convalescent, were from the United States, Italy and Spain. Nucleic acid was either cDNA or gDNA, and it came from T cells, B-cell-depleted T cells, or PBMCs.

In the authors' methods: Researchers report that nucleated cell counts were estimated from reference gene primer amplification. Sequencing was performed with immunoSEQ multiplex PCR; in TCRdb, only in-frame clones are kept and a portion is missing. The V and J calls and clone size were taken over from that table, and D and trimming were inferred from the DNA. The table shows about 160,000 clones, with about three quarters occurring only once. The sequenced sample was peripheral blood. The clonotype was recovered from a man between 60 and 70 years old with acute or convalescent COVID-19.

The CDR3 DNA reads as TGTGCCAGCTCACCTGGCAGGGGGGTAACTGAAGCTTTCTTT. This translates into CASSPGRGVTEAFF. The genes are TRBV18 and TRBJ1-1; the match to TRBD1 covers 7 bases. Per the germline V gene, CDR1 is KGHSH and CDR2 is LQKENI. The CDR3 extends over 14 amino acids. The trim removed 3 bases at V and 5 bases at J, leaving 6 bases unmatched.